This TCR beta chain was sequenced during a study of human T cells and chemical hapten exposure. Study information: The cohort included alopecia areata under or over 50% scalp, totalis and universalis. Study-wide findings and caveats: TCRs above 1 in 1000 frequency stayed constant with DPC sensitization.

The CDR3 extends over 15 amino acids. V shed 5 bases, J shed 6 bases, and the junction held 9 bases outside the gene matches. Germline V gene lookup returns CDR1 KGHSH and CDR2 LQKENI. Each CDR3 protein is one row after TCRdb ran MiXCR on the RACE reads. The sample yields just over 80,000 distinct CDR3 sequences, around 11% seen once. This clonotype was observed a handful of times. The antigen remains unidentified. Time point meaning: patch test 1, 2 weeks after DPC sensitization. Specified treatment: therapeutic diphenylcyclopropenone sensitization with weekly scalp DPC. This receptor was identified in a woman between 45 and 65 years old with alopecia areata. Some clones in this sample may be carry-over from other donors' samples. The gene calls are TRBV18 and TRBJ1-5; 8 nucleotides align to TRBD1. This material consisted of whole blood, taken in connection with sensitization to the hapten diphenylcyclopropenone (DPC). Here the CDR3 reads CASSEAQGAGQPQHF. The CDR3 DNA reads as TGTGCCAGCTCAGAAGCTCAGGGGGCGGGTCAGCCCCAGCATTTT.